The rows below give T cell receptor beta chains drawn from one sample of a study of Ad26.COV2.S vaccination and SARS-CoV-2 variants. Repertoires were generated with immunoSEQ multiplex PCR, while TCRdb's copy carries only in-frame clones and drops some. The profile shows 400,000 to 500,000 clones, about 91% of them singletons. This specimen was peripheral blood, taken in a trial of Ad26.COV2.S vaccine versus placebo. These receptors all come from a person aged 18-60 years who received the Ad26.COV2.S COVID-19 vaccine or a placebo. CDR3s include the opening cysteine and the closing phenylalanine or tryptophan. D genes are given only for firm matches. For some rows the clone size is stated as once, few or many, or as a class when expanded; others skip it.

clone size,D gene,J gene,V gene,CDR3 protein,CDR3 DNA
-,-,TRBJ1-5,TRBV7-2,CASSSRYDSQPQHF,TGTGCCAGCAGCTCCCGCTACGATAGTCAGCCCCAGCATTTT
few,-,TRBJ2-1,TRBV5-4,CASSLAPGVTYNEQFF,TGTGCCAGCAGCTTGGCCCCGGGAGTTACCTACAATGAGCAGTTCTTC
-,-,TRBJ1-5,TRBV19,CASSKGPDSNQPQHF,TGTGCCAGTAGTAAAGGGCCGGATAGCAATCAGCCCCAGCATTTT
-,TRBD1,TRBJ1-2,TRBV3-1/TRBV3-2,CASSQPGTGSNYGYTF,TGTGCCAGCAGCCAACCCGGGACAGGAAGTAACTATGGCTACACCTTC
-,TRBD1,TRBJ1-5,TRBV4-3,CASSQELGQGGEPQHF,TGCGCCAGCAGCCAAGAATTGGGACAGGGCGGAGAGCCCCAGCATTTT
once,TRBD1,TRBJ2-2,TRBV19,CACSRGQGAGTGELFF,TGTGCCTGTAGTAGGGGACAGGGGGCCGGGACCGGGGAGCTGTTTTTT
-,-,TRBJ1-1,TRBV28,CASSSGRMNTEAFF,TGTGCCAGCAGCTCCGGACGGATGAACACTGAAGCTTTCTTT
once,-,TRBJ2-5,TRBV19,CASSKEGQETQYF,TGTGCCAGTAGTAAGGAGGGCCAAGAGACCCAGTACTTC
once,TRBD1,TRBJ2-7,TRBV5-6,CASNIGTGFYEQYF,TGTGCCAGCAATATAGGGACAGGGTTCTACGAGCAGTACTTC
-,TRBD1,TRBJ1-4,TRBV5-1,CASSLGGQVDEKLFF,TGCGCCAGCAGCTTGGGAGGACAGGTCGATGAAAAACTGTTTTTT
-,-,TRBJ1-2,TRBV6-6,CASIARDSNGYTF,TGTGCCAGCATTGCCCGGGACTCCAATGGCTACACCTTC
-,-,TRBJ1-6,TRBV27,CASRSNPSSYNSPLHF,TGTGCCAGCAGGAGTAACCCTAGCTCCTATAATTCACCCCTCCACTTT
-,-,TRBJ1-3,TRBV4-3,CASSQEGDSPFYNTIYF,TGCGCCAGCAGCCAAGAAGGTGACTCCCCGTTCTACAACACCATATATTTT
few,-,TRBJ1-5,TRBV13,CASSQGGNRDQPQHF,TGTGCCAGCAGCCAGGGAGGGAACAGGGATCAGCCCCAGCATTTT
-,-,TRBJ2-1,TRBV12-3/TRBV12-4,CASSLARGEQFF,TGTGCCAGCAGTTTAGCACGCGGTGAGCAGTTCTTC
-,TRBD1,TRBJ1-5,TRBV7-9,CAIMTGEGQPQHF,TGTGCCATCATGACAGGGGAGGGACAGCCCCAGCATTTT
-,-,TRBJ2-5,TRBV5-1,CASSLDGAQETQYF,TGCGCCAGCAGCTTGGACGGCGCCCAAGAGACCCAGTACTTC
-,-,TRBJ1-5,TRBV15,CATSRWGLPDPADQPQHF,TGTGCCACCAGCAGATGGGGACTCCCCGACCCGGCGGATCAGCCCCAGCATTTT
-,-,TRBJ1-5,TRBV4-1,CASSQGNQPQHF,TGCGCCAGCAGCCAAGGAAATCAGCCCCAGCATTTT
-,-,TRBJ2-1,TRBV7-8,CASSTLRGSYNEQFF,TGTGCCAGCAGCACCTTACGGGGCTCCTACAATGAGCAGTTCTTC
-,-,TRBJ2-5,TRBV6-5,CASSPGLGLQTQYF,TGTGCCAGCAGTCCCGGCCTCGGTCTGCAGACCCAGTACTTC
-,-,TRBJ1-1,TRBV5-1,CASSRSAGYTEAFF,TGCGCCAGCAGTCGTTCCGCAGGTTACACTGAAGCTTTCTTT
-,-,TRBJ1-5,TRBV6-6,CASSYSSSYNQPQHF,TGTGCCAGCAGTTACTCGAGCAGCTACAATCAGCCCCAGCATTTT
once,-,TRBJ2-1,TRBV5-4,CASSLGASSHLLRNEQFF,TGTGCCAGCAGCTTGGGGGCTAGCAGTCACCTTTTAAGGAATGAGCAGTTCTTC
-,TRBD2,TRBJ2-7,TRBV28,CASSLLAGGSYEQYF,TGTGCCAGCAGTTTACTAGCGGGGGGATCCTACGAGCAGTACTTC
-,-,TRBJ2-1,TRBV24-1,CATSDPKGYNEQFF,TGTGCCACCAGTGATCCTAAGGGGTACAATGAGCAGTTCTTC
few,-,TRBJ1-1,TRBV7-9,CASSPAGETEAFF,TGTGCCAGCAGCCCTGCAGGGGAAACTGAAGCTTTCTTT
-,-,TRBJ2-2,TRBV6-2/TRBV6-3,CASSILESGTGELFF,TGTGCCAGCAGCATACTAGAGTCCGGGACCGGGGAGCTGTTTTTT
-,-,TRBJ1-1,TRBV28,CASISSGVYTEAFF,TGTGCCAGCATCTCTTCAGGGGTTTACACTGAAGCTTTCTTT
-,-,TRBJ2-7,TRBV7-6,CASSDRNEQYF,TGTGCCAGCAGCGACAGGAACGAGCAGTACTTC
-,TRBD1,TRBJ2-5,TRBV7-6,CASSQTGGVLETQYF,TGTGCCAGCAGCCAAACAGGGGGCGTCCTAGAGACCCAGTACTTC
-,-,TRBJ2-3,TRBV5-1,CASSSTGNRDTQYF,TGCGCCAGCAGCTCCACAGGGAATCGAGATACGCAGTATTTT
-,TRBD1,TRBJ1-1,TRBV18,CASSPRDRGYTEAFF,TGTGCCAGCTCACCACGGGACAGGGGGTACACTGAAGCTTTCTTT
-,-,TRBJ1-1,TRBV25-1,CASSPPVGRLNTEAFF,TGTGCCAGCAGTCCACCCGTGGGCAGGTTGAACACTGAAGCTTTCTTT
-,-,TRBJ1-2,TRBV28,CAGKDYYGYTF,TGTGCGGGCAAGGACTACTATGGCTACACCTTC
-,-,TRBJ2-5,TRBV5-1,CASSPGVQETQYF,TGCGCCAGCTCCCCAGGCGTCCAAGAGACCCAGTACTTC